The source of this T cell receptor beta chain is a study of siplizumab effects on memory and regulatory T cells. Broader study findings: There were only a minor fraction of alloreactive clones that mapped to unstimulated subsets. Suppressive activity of Tregs proliferating in siplizumab cultures remained unconfirmed.

In regard to this clone: Its antigen remains unidentified.

Germline V gene sequence: CDR1 SEHNR, CDR2 FQNEAQ (reference sequence). CDR3 size: 16 residues. Losses at the gene ends were 2 bases for V and 5 bases for J; bases not matched to a gene: 9. Assays examined 95,000 to 100,000 TCR templates per sample. The table came from immunoSEQ multiplex PCR; TCRdb's copy has only in-frame clones and leaves some out. The data hold 100,000 or so clones, with 85% to 95% observed a single time. The TCR comes from a human donor in good health. The chain is built from TRBV7-9 and TRBJ1-1, with 9 positions matching TRBD1. The material sequenced was CD4+ T cells sorted from blood. The chain's CDR3 is CASSLRTGAMRTEAFF. The DNA for the CDR3 is TGTGCCAGCAGCTTAAGGACAGGGGCCATGCGGACTGAAGCTTTCTTT.